The following is a TCR beta chain sequence with its context. This entry is derived from a study of blood T cell repertoires in COVID-19. On the study more broadly: T cells, B-cell-depleted T cells, or PBMCs supplied cDNA or gDNA.

Data came from immunoSEQ multiplex PCR; TCRdb stores just in-frame clones and leaves some out. This repertoire shows about 86,000 clones, 65% to 85% found once; its top ten account for approximately 31%. CDR3 length: 16 amino acids. V lost 1 base, J lost 3 bases, and 5 bases stayed unmatched. The germline V gene has CDR1 SGHTA and CDR2 FQGNSA. J is TRBJ2-1 and V is TRBV7-2, with TRBD2 identical over 8 bases. This TCR was sampled from a woman older than 75 with active or convalescent COVID-19. Sequencing was done on a sample of peripheral blood. The CDR3 protein is CASSLEPAGVYNEQFF. CDR3 nucleotide sequence: TGTGCCAGCAGCTTAGAGCCAGCGGGGGTCTACAATGAGCAGTTCTTC. Based on the CDR3 plus reference TRBV7-2 and TRBJ2-1, the full variable domain is GAGVSQSPSNKVTEKGKDVELRCDPISGHTALYWYRQSLGQGLEFLIYFQGNSAPDKSGLPSDRFSAERTGGSVSTLTIQRTQQEDSAVYLCASSLEPAGVYNEQFFGPGTRLTVL.